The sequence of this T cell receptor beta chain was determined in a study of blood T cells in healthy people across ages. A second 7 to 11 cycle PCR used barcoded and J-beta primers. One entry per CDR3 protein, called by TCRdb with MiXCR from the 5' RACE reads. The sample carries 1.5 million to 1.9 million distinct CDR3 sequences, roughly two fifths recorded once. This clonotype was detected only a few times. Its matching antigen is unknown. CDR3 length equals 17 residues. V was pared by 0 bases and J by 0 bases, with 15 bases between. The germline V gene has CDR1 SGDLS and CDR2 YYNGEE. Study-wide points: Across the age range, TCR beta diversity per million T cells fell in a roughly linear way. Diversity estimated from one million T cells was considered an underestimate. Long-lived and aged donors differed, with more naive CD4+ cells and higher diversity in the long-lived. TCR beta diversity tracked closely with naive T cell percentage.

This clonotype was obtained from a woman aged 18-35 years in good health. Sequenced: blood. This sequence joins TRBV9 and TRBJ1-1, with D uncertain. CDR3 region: CASSVAPHTGMNTEAFF. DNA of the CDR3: TGTGCCAGCAGCGTAGCCCCCCACACGGGAATGAACACTGAAGCTTTCTTT.